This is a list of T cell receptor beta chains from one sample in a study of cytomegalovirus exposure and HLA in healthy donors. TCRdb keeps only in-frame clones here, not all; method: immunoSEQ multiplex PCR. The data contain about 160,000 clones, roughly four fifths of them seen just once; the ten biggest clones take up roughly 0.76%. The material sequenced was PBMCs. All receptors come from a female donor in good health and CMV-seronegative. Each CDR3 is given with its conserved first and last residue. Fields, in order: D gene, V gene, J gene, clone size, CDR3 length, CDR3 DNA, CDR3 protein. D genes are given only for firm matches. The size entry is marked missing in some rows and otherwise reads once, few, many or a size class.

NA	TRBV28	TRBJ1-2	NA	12	TGTGCCACATACTCCGCCGGCTATGGCTACACCTTC	CATYSAGYGYTF
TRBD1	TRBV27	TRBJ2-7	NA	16	TGTGCCAGCAGCCAAACAGCCGGGACAGGGGGCTACGAGCAGTACTTC	CASSQTAGTGGYEQYF
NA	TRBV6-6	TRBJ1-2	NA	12	TGTGCCGGTTCAACAGGGAGCTATGGCTACACCTTC	CAGSTGSYGYTF
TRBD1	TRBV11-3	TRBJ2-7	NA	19	TGTGCCAGCAGCTTAGCCCACCTGAGACAGGGGGTTGGTCTCTACGAGCAGTACTTC	CASSLAHLRQGVGLYEQYF
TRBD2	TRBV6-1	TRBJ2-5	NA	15	TGTGCCAGCACGCCAGGACTAGCGGGGCCAAGGACCCAGTACTTC	CASTPGLAGPRTQYF
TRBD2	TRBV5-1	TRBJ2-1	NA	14	TGCGCCAGCAGCTTGGCCGGGGGGGGCGTTAAGCAGTTCTTC	CASSLAGGGVKQFF
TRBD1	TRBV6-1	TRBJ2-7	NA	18	TGTGCCAGCAGTGAGGTATCCGGGACAGGGGCCAATCGCTACGAGCAGTACTTC	CASSEVSGTGANRYEQYF
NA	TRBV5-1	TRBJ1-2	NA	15	TGCGCCAGCAGCTACAACAGGGTTGGAGGCTATGGCTACACCTTC	CASSYNRVGGYGYTF
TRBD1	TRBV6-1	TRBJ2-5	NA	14	TGTGCCAGCAGCGTGACAGGGGGCCAAGAGACCCAGTACTTC	CASSVTGGQETQYF
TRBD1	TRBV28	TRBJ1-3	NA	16	TGTGCCAGCAGTGGGGCAGGGGGCCCCTCTGGAAACACCATATATTTT	CASSGAGGPSGNTIYF
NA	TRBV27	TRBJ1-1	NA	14	TGTGCCAGCAGTTCATCGGGGAGGGGAGGGGAAGCTTTCTTT	CASSSSGRGGEAFF
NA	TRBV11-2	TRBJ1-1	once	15	TGTGCCAGCAGCCCCCAGAGGACAGCGAACACTGAAGCTTTCTTT	CASSPQRTANTEAFF
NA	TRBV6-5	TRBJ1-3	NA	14	TGTGCCAGCATAGGGGCTGCAATCGGAAACACCATATATTTT	CASIGAAIGNTIYF
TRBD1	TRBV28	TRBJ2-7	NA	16	TGTGCCAGCAGTTCCTCCGGGACAGGGAAAGTTTACGAGCAGTACTTC	CASSSSGTGKVYEQYF
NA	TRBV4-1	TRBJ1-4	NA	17	TGCGCCAGCAGCCAAGAGCAGGGGCCAGCAACTAATGAAAAACTGTTTTTT	CASSQEQGPATNEKLFF
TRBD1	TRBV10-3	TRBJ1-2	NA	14	TGTGCCATCAGTGGACAGGGAATTCACTATGGCTACACCTTC	CAISGQGIHYGYTF
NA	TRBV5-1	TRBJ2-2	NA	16	TGCGCCAGCAGCTTTCACTCCGGGACGAACACCGGGGAGCTGTTTTTT	CASSFHSGTNTGELFF
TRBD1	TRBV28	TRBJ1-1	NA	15	TGTGCCAGCAGTTTAGGGACAGGGGGGAGGACTGAAGCTTTCTTT	CASSLGTGGRTEAFF
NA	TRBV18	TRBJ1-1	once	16	TGTGCCAGCTCACCACCGGGCAGGCGGGGGAACACTGAAGCTTTCTTT	CASSPPGRRGNTEAFF
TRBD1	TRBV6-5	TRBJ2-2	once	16	TGTGCCAGCAGTTTTGGACAGGGAAGATTCACCGGGGAGCTGTTTTTT	CASSFGQGRFTGELFF
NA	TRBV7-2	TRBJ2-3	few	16	TGTGCCAGCAGCTTCGGAGGGGCGGCTCCGACAGATACGCAGTATTTT	CASSFGGAAPTDTQYF
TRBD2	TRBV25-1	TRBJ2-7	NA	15	TGTGCCAGCAGTGAATTTTATAGCGGGGAGGGCGAGCAGTACTTC	CASSEFYSGEGEQYF
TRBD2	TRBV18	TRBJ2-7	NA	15	TGTGCCAGCTCTCCCGGACTAGCGGGACAATACGAGCAGTACTTC	CASSPGLAGQYEQYF
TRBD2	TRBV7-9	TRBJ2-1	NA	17	TGTGCCAGCAGCCCGACGAGATTAGCGGGAGATTACAATGAGCAGTTCTTC	CASSPTRLAGDYNEQFF
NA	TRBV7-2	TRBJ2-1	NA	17	TGTGCCAGCAATGCCCCAGTAACAGGGTCGCTGTACAATGAGCAGTTCTTC	CASNAPVTGSLYNEQFF
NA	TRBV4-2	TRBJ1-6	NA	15	TGTGCCAGCAGCCAAGAGTGGGGCAGGGCCTCACCCCTCCACTTT	CASSQEWGRASPLHF
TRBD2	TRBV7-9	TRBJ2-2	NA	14	TGTGCCAGCAGCCCTAGCGGGACGACCGGGGAGCTGTTTTTT	CASSPSGTTGELFF
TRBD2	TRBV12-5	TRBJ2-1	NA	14	TGTGCTAGAGTAGCGGGGGGGATAATGAATGAGCAGTTCTTC	CARVAGGIMNEQFF
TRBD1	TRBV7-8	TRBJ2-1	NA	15	TGTGCCAGCAGCTTAGCGGGGATGGTACAGGGGGAGCAGTTCTTC	CASSLAGMVQGEQFF
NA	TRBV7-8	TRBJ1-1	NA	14	TGTGCCAGCAGCACGACAGGACCGGGGACTGAAGCTTTCTTT	CASSTTGPGTEAFF
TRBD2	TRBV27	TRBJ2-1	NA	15	TGTGCCAGCAGTTCAGCGGGGCCCATATACAATGAGCAGTTCTTC	CASSSAGPIYNEQFF
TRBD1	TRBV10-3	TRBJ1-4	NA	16	TGTGCCATCAGTGCCAGGGGGGCTTCAACTAATGAAAAACTGTTTTTT	CAISARGASTNEKLFF
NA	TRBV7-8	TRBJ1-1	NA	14	TGTGCCAGCAGCTTAGGTCCTATAGACACTGAAGCTTTCTTT	CASSLGPIDTEAFF
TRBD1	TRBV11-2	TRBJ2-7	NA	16	TGTGCCAGCAGCTTGGCTGGACAGGGTGAGGCCTACGAGCAGTACTTC	CASSLAGQGEAYEQYF
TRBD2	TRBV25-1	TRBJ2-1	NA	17	TGTGCCAGCAGTGAATACTTCGGGACTAGCTTAATGGATGAGCAGTTCTTC	CASSEYFGTSLMDEQFF